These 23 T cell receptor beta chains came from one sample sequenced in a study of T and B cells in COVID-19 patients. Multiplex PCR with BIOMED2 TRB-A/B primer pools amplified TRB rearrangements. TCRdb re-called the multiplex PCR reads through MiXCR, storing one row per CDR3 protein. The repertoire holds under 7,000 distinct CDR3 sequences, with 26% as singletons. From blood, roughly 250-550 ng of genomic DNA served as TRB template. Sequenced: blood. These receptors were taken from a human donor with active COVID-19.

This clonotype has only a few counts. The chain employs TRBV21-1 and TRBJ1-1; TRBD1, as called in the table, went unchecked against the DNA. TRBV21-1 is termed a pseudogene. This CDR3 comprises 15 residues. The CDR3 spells CASSNWGQGVTEAFF. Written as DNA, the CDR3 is TGTGCCAGCAGCAACTGGGGACAGGGGGTCACTGAAGCTTTCTTT.

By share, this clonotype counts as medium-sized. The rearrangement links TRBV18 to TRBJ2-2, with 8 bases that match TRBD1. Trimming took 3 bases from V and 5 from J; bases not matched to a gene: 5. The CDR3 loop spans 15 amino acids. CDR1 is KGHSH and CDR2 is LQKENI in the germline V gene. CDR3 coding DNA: TGTGCCAGCTCACCTTCTGGACAGGGAACCGGGGAGCTGTTTTTT. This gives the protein CASSPSGQGTGELFF.

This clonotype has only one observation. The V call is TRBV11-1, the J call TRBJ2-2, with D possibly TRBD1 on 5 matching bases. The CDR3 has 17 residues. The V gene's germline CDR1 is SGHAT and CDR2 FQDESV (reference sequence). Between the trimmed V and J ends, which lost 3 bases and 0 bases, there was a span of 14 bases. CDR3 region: CASSFPQGCANTGELFF. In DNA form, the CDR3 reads TGTGCCAGCAGCTTTCCCCAGGGCTGTGCGAACACCGGGGAGCTGTTTTTT.

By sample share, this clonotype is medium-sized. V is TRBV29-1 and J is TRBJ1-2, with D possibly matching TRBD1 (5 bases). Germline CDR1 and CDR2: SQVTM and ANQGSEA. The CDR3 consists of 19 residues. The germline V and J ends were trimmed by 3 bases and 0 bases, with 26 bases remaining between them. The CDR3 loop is CSVDYWGGADESSNYGYTF. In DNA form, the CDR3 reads TGCAGCGTTGATTATTGGGGAGGGGCCGACGAAAGCTCTAACTATGGCTACACCTTC.

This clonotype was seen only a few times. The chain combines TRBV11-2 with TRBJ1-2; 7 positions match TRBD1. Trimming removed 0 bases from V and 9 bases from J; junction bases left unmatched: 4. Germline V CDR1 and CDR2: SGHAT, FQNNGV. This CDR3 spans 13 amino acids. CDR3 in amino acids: CASSLDLQGSYTF. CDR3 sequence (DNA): TGTGCCAGCAGCTTAGATCTACAGGGGAGCTACACCTTC.

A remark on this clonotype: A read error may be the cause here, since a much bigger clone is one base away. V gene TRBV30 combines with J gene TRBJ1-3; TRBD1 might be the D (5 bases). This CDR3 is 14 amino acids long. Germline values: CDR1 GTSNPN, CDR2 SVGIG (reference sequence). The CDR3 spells CAWTAAGNRNTIHF. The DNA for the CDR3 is TGTGCCTGGACTGCGGCAGGGAATAGAAACACCATACATTTT.

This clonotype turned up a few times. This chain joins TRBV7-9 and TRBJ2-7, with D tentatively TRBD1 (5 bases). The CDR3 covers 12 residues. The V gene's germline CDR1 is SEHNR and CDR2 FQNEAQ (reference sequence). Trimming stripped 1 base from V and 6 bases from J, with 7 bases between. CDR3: CASSLEGAEQYF. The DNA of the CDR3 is TGTGCCAGCAGCTTAGAAGGGGCCGAGCAGTACTTC.

The CDR3: CASSYGGGNIQYF. The CDR3 nucleotides read TGTGCCAGCAGTTATGGGGGCGGAAACATTCAGTACTTC. The rearrangement joins TRBV6-2 or TRBV6-3 to TRBJ2-4; D may be TRBD1 (6 bases). V was clipped by 3 bases and J by 6 bases, with 9 bases between them. The CDR3 covers 13 residues. The germline V gene has CDR1 MNHEY and CDR2 SVGEGT.

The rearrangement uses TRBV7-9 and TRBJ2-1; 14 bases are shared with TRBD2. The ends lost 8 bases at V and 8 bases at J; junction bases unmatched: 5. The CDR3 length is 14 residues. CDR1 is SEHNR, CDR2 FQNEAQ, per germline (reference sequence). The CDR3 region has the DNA TGTGCCAGCGGACTAGCGGGAGGTTCCCATGAGCAGTTCTTC. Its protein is CASGLAGGSHEQFF. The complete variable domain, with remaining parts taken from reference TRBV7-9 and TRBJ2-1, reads DTGVSQNPRHKITKRGQNVTFRCDPISEHNRLYWYRQTLGQGPEFLTYFQNEAQLEKSRLLSDRFSAERPKGSFSTLEIQRTEQGDSAMYLCASGLAGGSHEQFFGPGTRLTVL.

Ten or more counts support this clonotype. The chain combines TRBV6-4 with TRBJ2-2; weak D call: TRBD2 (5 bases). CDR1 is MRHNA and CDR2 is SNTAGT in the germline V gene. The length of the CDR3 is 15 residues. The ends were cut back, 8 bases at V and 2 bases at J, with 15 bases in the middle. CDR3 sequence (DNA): TGTGCCAGCTCTAAGGAGGCGATCAACACCGGGGAGCTGTTTTTT. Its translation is CASSKEAINTGELFF.

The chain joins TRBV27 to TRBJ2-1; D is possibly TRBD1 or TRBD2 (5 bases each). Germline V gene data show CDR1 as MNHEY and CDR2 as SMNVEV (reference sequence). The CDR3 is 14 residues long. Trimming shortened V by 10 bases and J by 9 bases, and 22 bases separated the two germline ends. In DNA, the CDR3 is TGTGCCACGGGGCCTGGTGGGGCCGTCGGTGAGCAGTTCTTC. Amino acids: CATGPGGAVGEQFF.

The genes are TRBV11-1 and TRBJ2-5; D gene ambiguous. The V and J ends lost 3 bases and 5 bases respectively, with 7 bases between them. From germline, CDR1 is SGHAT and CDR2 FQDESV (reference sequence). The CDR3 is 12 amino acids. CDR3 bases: TGTGCCAGCAGCTTTTCCCCGGAGACCCAGTACTTC. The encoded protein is CASSFSPETQYF.

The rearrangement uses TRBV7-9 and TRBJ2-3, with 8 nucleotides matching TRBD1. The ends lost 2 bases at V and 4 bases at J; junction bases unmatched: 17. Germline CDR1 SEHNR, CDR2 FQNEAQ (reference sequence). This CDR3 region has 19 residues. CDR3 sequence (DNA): TGTGCCAGCAGCTTAACGAGAATCAGGGCAGGGGGCCGGGCAGATACGCAGTATTTT. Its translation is CASSLTRIRAGGRADTQYF. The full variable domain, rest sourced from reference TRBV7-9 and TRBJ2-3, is DTGVSQNPRHKITKRGQNVTFRCDPISEHNRLYWYRQTLGQGPEFLTYFQNEAQLEKSRLLSDRFSAERPKGSFSTLEIQRTEQGDSAMYLCASSLTRIRAGGRADTQYFGPGTRLTVL.

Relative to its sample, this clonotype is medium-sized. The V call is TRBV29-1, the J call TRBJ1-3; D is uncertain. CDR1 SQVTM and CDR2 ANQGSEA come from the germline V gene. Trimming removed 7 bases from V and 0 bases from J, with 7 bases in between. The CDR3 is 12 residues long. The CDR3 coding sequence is TGCAGCGCGTCAAGCTCTGGAAACACCATATATTTT. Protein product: CSASSSGNTIYF.

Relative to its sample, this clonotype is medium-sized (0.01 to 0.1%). In nucleotides, the CDR3 is TGTGCCAGCAGTTACGTCCAGGGGCAATACTACGAGCAGTACTTC. As protein: CASSYVQGQYYEQYF. The chain joins TRBV6-6 to TRBJ2-7; D might be TRBD1 (6 bases). The CDR3 runs to 15 residues. From germline, CDR1 is MNHNY and CDR2 SVGAGI (reference sequence). The germline V and J ends were trimmed by 2 bases and 3 bases, with 14 bases remaining between them.

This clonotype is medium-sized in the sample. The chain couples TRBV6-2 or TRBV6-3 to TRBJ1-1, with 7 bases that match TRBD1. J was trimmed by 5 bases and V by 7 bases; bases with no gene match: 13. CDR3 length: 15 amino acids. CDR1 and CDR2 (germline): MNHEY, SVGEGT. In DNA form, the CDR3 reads TGTGCCAGCATAAGATCTCTACACAGGGGAACTGAAGCTTTCTTT. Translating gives CASIRSLHRGTEAFF.

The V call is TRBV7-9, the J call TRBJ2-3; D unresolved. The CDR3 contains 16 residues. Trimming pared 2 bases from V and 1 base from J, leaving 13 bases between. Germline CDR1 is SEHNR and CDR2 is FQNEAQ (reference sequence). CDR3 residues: CASSLSEWDRTDTQYF. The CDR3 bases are TGTGCCAGCAGCTTATCGGAGTGGGATCGCACAGATACGCAGTATTTT.

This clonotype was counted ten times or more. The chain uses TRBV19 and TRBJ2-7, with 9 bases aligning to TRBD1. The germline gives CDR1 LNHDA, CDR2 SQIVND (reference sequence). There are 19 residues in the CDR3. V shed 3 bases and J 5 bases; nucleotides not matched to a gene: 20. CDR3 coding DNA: TGTGCCAGTAGTATTTGGTTCGGGACAGGGCTTTTGGAGCGTGACGAGCAGTACTTC. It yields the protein CASSIWFGTGLLERDEQYF.

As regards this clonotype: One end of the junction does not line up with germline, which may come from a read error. The CDR3 loop reads CASSPDRETGYTF. In DNA, the CDR3 is TGCGCCAGCAGCCCGGACAGGGAAACTGGCTACACCTTC. The rearrangement links TRBV5-6 to TRBJ1-2, with 8 bases fitting TRBD1. The CDR3 runs to 13 residues. CDR1 and CDR2 from the germline V gene are SGHDT and YYEEEE.

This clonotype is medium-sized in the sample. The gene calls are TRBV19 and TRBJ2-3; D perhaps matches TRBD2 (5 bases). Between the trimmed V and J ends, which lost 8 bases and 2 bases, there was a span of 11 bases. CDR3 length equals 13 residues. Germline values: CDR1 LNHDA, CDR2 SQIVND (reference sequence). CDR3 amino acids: CASWGATTDTQYF. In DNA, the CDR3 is TGTGCCAGTTGGGGAGCAACCACAGATACGCAGTATTTT.

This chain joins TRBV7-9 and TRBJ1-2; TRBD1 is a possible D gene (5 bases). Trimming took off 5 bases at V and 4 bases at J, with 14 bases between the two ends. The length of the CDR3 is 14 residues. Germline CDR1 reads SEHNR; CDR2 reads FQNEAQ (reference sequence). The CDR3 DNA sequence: TGTGCCAGCAGCCCGACTGGGACGGCCTATGGCTACACCTTC. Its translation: CASSPTGTAYGYTF.

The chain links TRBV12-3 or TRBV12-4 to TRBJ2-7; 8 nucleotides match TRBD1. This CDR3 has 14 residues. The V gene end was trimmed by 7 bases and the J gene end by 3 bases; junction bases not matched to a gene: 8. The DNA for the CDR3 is TGTGCCAGCACCTTAGGACAGGGAGGCTACGAGCAGTACTTC. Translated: CASTLGQGGYEQYF.

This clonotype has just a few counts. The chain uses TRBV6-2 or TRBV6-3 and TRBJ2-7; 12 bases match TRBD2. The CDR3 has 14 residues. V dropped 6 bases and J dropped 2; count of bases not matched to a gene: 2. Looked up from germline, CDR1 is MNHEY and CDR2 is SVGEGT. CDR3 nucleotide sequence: TGTGCCAGCAGCCGGACTAGCGGGGCCTACGAGCAGTACTTC. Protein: CASSRTSGAYEQYF.